This T cell receptor (beta chain) is from a study of shared clonotypes between healthy human individuals. Original analysis: In the immunoSEQ data, sequences were junction-only and lacked quality scores, so filtering differed. Sequenced by immunoSEQ multiplex PCR; TCRdb stores in-frame clones only, minus some. The V and J calls and clone size were taken over from that table, and D and trimming were inferred from the DNA. The sample contains roughly 2,300,000 clones, 85% to 95% of which appear only once. A CD45RA-negative memory subset and a CD45RA+ naive subset were separated from the CD4+ cells. About this clone: Its antigen is not known.

The germline CDR1 and CDR2 sequences are SGDLS and YYNGEE. Germline trimming cut 4 bases from V and 5 bases from J; bases unmatched to any gene: 22. This CDR3 contains 20 residues. Study results and limitations: Some naive CD4 clonotypes, about 5%, turned up in common across several donors. Larger estimated richness was generally recorded for naive subsets relative to memory subsets.

This chain uses TRBV9 with TRBJ2-2; TRBD1 matches at 8 bases. The clonotype originates from a man younger than 30 in good health. Some clones in this sample may be carry-over from other donors' samples. The sequenced sample consisted of naive CD4+ T cells from PBMCs. Subset in this sample: CD45RA+ positively selected. CDR3 protein: CASSRIYGLRQGAGTGELFF. The CDR3 region has the DNA TGTGCCAGCAGCAGGATTTATGGACTCCGGCAGGGGGCGGGAACCGGGGAGCTGTTTTTT.